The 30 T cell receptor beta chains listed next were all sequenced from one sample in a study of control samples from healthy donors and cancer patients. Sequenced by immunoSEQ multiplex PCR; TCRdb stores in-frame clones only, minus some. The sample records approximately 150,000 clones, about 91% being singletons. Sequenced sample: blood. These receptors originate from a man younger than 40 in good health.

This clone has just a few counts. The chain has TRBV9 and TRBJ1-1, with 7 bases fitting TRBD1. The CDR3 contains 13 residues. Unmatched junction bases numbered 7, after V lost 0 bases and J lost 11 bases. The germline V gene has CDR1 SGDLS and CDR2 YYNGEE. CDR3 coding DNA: TGTGCCAGCAGCGTAGAGTACAGGGGAGACGCTTTCTTT. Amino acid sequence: CASSVEYRGDAFF.

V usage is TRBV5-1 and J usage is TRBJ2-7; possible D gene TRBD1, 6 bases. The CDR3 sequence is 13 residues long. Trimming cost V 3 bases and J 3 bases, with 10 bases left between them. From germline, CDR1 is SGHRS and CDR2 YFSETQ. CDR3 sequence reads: CASSYDRNYEQYF. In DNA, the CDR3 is TGCGCCAGCAGCTACGACAGGAACTACGAGCAGTACTTC.

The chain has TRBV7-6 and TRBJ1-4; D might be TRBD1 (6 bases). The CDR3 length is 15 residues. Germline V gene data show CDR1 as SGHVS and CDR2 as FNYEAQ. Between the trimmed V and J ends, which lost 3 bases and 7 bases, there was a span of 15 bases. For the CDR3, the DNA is TGTGCCAGCAGCTTCAATTCGGGGGCTGGTGAAAAACTGTTTTTT. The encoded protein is CASSFNSGAGEKLFF.

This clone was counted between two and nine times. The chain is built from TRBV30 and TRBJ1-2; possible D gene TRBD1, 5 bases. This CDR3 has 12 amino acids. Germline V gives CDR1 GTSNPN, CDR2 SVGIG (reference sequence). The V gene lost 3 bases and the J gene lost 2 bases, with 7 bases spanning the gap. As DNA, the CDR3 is TGTGCCTGGAGGTGGGGGAACTATGGCTACACCTTC. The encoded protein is CAWRWGNYGYTF.

CDR3 nucleotide sequence: TGTGCCAGCTGGTCGGGGGGAGCTTTCTTT. It specifies CASWSGGAFF. The rearrangement links TRBV6-5 to TRBJ1-1; D is possibly TRBD1 (5 bases). Trimming left V 8 bases short and J 10 bases short, with 11 bases between. Germline CDR1 and CDR2: MNHEY and SVGAGI. This CDR3 is built from 10 residues.

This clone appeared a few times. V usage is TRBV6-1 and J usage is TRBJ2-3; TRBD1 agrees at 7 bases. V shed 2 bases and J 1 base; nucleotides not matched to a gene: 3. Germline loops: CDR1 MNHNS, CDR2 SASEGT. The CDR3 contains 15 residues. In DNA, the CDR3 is TGTGCCAGCAGTGAATCAACAGGGGGCACAGATACGCAGTATTTT. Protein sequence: CASSESTGGTDTQYF.

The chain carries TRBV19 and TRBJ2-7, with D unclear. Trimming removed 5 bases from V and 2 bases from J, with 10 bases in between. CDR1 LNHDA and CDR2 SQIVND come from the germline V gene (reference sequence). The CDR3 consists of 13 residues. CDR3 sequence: CASSPSGAYEQYF. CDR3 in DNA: TGTGCCAGTAGTCCCTCAGGCGCCTACGAGCAGTACTTC.

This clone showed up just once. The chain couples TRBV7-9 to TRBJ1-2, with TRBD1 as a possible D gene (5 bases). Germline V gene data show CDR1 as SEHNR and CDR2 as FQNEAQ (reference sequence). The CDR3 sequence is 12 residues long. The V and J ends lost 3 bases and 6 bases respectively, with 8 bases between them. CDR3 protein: CASSFRVDGYTF. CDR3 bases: TGTGCCAGCAGCTTCAGGGTCGATGGCTACACCTTC.

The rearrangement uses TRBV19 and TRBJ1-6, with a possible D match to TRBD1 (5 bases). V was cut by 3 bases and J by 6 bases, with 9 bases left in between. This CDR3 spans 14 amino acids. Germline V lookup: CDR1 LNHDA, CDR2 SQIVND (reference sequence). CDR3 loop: CASSIGGANSPLHF. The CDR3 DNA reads TGTGCCAGTAGTATTGGAGGGGCTAATTCACCCCTCCACTTT.

This CDR3 reads CASSTGQGAFDGYTF. The CDR3 coding sequence is TGTGCCAGTAGTACGGGGCAGGGGGCTTTTGATGGCTACACCTTC. The chain recombines TRBV19 with TRBJ1-2; 8 bases match TRBD1. This CDR3 has 15 amino acids. Germline CDR1 is LNHDA and CDR2 is SQIVND (reference sequence). V dropped 4 bases and J dropped 6; count of bases not matched to a gene: 10.

DNA for the CDR3: TGTGCCAGCAGCTTAGGCAGGGCCTCTGGAAACACCATATATTTT. Translating it yields CASSLGRASGNTIYF. V gene TRBV7-8 combines with J gene TRBJ1-3, with D possibly matching TRBD1 (5 bases). This CDR3 comprises 15 residues. CDR1 is SGHVS, CDR2 FQNEAQ, per germline. With 1 base removed from V and 0 bases from J, the gap between germline ends came to 7 bases.

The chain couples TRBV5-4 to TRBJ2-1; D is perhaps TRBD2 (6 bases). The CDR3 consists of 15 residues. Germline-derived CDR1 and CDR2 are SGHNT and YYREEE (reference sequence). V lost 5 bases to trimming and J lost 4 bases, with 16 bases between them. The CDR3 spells CASRGELEGYNEQFF. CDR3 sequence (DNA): TGTGCCAGCAGGGGGGAATTGGAGGGGTACAATGAGCAGTTCTTC.

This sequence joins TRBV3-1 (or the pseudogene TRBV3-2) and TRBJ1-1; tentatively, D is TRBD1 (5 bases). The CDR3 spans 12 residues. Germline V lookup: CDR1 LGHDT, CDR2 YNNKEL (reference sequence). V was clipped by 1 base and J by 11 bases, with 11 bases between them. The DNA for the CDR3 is TGTGCCAGCAGCCAAGTCGCAGGGACGGCTTTCTTT. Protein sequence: CASSQVAGTAFF.

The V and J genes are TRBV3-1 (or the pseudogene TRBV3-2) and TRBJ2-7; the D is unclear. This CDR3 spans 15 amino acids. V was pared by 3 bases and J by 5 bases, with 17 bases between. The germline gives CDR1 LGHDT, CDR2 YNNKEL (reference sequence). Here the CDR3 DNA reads TGTGCCAGCAGCCAGAACGGACGGAATCTTGACGAGCAGTACTTC. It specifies CASSQNGRNLDEQYF.

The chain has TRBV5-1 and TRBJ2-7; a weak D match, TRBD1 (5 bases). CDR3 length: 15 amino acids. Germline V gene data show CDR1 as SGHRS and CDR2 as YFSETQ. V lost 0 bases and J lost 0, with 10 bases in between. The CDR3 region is CASSLEGLGSYEQYF. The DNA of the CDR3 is TGCGCCAGCAGCTTGGAGGGGTTAGGCTCCTACGAGCAGTACTTC.

Here the CDR3 reads CASGGVYEQYF. Written as DNA, the CDR3 is TGTGCCAGCGGGGGCGTCTACGAGCAGTACTTC. This chain connects TRBV3-1 (or the pseudogene TRBV3-2) to TRBJ2-7, with D possibly being TRBD1 (6 bases). The CDR3 extends over 11 amino acids. The germline CDR1 and CDR2 sequences are LGHDT and YNNKEL (reference sequence). V was pared by 8 bases and J by 3 bases, with 8 bases between.

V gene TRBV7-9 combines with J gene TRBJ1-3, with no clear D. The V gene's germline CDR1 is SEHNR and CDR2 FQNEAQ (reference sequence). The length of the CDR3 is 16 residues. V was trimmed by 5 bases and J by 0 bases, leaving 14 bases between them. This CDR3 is CASSKTGSISGNTIYF. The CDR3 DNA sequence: TGTGCCAGCAGCAAAACGGGCAGCATCTCTGGAAACACCATATATTTT. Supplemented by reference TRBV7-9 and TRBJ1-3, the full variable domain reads DTGVSQNPRHKITKRGQNVTFRCDPISEHNRLYWYRQTLGQGPEFLTYFQNEAQLEKSRLLSDRFSAERPKGSFSTLEIQRTEQGDSAMYLCASSKTGSISGNTIYFGEGSWLTVV.

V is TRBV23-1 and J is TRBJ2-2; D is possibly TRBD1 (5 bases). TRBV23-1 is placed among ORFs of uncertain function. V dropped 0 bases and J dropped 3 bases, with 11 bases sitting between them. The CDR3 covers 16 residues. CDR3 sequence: CASSQSWAGYTGELFF. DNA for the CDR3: TGCGCCAGCAGTCAATCCTGGGCAGGGTACACCGGGGAGCTGTTTTTT.

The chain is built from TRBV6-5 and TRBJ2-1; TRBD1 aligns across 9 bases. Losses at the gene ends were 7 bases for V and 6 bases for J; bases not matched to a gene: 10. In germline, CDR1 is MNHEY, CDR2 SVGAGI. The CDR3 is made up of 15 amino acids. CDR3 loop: CASKLTGTGFNEQFF. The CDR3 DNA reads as TGTGCCAGCAAATTAACCGGGACAGGGTTCAATGAGCAGTTCTTC.

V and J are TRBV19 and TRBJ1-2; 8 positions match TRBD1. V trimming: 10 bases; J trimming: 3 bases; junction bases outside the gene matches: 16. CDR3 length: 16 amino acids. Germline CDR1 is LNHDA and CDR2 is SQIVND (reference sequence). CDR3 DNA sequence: TGTGCCACCGAAGAGACCGGGACAGGAGTGGACTATGGCTACACCTTC. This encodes CATEETGTGVDYGYTF.

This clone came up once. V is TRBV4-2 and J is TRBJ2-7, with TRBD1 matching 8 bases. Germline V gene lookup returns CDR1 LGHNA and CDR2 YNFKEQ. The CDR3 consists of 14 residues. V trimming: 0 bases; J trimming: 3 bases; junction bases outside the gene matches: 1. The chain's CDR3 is CASSQDGQGYEQYF. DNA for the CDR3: TGTGCCAGCAGCCAAGATGGACAGGGCTACGAGCAGTACTTC.

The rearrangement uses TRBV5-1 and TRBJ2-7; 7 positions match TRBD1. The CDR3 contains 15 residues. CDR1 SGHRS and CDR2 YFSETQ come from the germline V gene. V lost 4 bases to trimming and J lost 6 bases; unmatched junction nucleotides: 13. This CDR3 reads CASSGTGTVSTEQYF. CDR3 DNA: TGCGCCAGCAGCGGAACCGGGACAGTCTCCACCGAGCAGTACTTC.

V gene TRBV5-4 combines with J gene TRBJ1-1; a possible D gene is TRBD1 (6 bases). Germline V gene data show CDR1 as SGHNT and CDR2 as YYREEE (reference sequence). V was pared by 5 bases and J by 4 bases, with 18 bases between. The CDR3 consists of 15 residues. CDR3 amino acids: CASRLTRTASTEAFF. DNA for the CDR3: TGTGCCAGCAGACTTACTCGGACAGCCTCCACTGAAGCTTTCTTT.

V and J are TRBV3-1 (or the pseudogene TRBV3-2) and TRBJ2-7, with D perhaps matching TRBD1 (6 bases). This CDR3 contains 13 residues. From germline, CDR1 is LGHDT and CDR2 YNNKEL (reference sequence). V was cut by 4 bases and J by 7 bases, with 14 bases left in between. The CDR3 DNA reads TGTGCCAGCAGCCCCGGAACAGGGTTTGAGCAGTACTTC. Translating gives CASSPGTGFEQYF.

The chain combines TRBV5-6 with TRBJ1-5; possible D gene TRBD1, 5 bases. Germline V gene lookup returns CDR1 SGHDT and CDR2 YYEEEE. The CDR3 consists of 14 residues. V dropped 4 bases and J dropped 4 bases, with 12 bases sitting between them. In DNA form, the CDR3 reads TGTGCCAGCAGCCGTGTATGGGGGAATCAGCCCCAGCATTTT. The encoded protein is CASSRVWGNQPQHF. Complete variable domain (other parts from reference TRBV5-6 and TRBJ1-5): DAGVTQSPTHLIKTRGQQVTLRCSPKSGHDTVSWYQQALGQGPQFIFQYYEEEERQRGNFPDRFSGHQFPNYSSELNVNALLLGDSALYLCASSRVWGNQPQHFGDGTRLSIL.

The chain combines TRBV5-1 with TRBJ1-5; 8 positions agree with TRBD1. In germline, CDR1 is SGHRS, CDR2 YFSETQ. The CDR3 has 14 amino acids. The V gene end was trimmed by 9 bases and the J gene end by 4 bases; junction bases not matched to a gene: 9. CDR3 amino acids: CAIADRDDNQPQHF. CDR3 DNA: TGCGCCATCGCGGACAGGGATGATAATCAGCCCCAGCATTTT.

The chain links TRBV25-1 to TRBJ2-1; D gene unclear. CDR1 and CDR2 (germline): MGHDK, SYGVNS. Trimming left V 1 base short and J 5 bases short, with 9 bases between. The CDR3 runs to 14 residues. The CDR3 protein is CASSESQANNEQFF. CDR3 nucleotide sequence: TGTGCCAGCAGTGAATCGCAGGCCAACAATGAGCAGTTCTTC.

The CDR3 DNA reads as TGCGCCAGCAGCTCCGGCAGGGGTGAAAAACTGTTTTTT. This sequence encodes CASSSGRGEKLFF. The V and J genes are TRBV5-1 and TRBJ1-4; maybe TRBD1 (6 bases). In germline, CDR1 is SGHRS, CDR2 YFSETQ. The CDR3 is made up of 13 amino acids. Trimming took 3 bases from V and 7 from J, leaving 10 bases between them.

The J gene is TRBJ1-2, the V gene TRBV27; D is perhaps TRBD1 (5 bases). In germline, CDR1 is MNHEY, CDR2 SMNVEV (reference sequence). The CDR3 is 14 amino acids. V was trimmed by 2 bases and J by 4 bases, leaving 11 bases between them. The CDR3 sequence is CASSLPGPPYGYTF. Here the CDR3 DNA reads TGTGCCAGCAGTTTACCGGGACCGCCCTATGGCTACACCTTC.

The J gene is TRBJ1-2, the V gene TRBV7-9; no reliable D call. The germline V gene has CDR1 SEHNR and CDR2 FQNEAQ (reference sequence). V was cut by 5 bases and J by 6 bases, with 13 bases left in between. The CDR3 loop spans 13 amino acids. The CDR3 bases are TGTGCCAGCAGCCGGACGGTGTCCGATGGCTACACCTTC. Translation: CASSRTVSDGYTF.